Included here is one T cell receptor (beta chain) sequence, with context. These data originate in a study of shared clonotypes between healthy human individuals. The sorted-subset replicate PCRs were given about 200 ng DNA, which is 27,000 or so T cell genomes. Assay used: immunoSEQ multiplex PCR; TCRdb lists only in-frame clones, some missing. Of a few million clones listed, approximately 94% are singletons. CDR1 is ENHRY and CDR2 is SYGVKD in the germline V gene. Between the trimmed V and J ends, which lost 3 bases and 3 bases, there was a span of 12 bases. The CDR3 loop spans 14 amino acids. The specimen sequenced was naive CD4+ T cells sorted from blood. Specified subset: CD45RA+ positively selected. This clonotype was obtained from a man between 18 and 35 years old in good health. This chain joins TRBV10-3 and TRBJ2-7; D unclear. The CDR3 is CAISEGTTVYEQYF. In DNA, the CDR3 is TGTGCCATCAGTGAAGGAACGACGGTCTACGAGCAGTACTTC.